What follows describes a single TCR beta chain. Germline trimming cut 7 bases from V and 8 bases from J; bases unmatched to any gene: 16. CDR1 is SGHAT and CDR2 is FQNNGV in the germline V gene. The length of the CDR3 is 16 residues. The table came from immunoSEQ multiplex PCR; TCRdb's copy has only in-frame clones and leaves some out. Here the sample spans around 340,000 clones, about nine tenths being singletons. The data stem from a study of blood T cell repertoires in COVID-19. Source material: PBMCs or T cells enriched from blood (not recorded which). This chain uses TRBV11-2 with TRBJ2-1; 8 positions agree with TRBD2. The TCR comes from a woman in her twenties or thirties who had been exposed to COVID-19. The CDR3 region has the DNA TGTGCCAGCACCCTCCAAGCTAGCGGGCTAGGGTATGAGCAGTTCTTC. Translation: CASTLQASGLGYEQFF. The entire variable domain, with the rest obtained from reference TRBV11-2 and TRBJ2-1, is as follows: EAGVAQSPRYKIIEKRQSVAFWCNPISGHATLYWYQQILGQGPKLLIQFQNNGVVDDSQLPKDRFSAERLKGVDSTLKIQPAKLEDSAVYLCASTLQASGLGYEQFFGPGTRLTVL.